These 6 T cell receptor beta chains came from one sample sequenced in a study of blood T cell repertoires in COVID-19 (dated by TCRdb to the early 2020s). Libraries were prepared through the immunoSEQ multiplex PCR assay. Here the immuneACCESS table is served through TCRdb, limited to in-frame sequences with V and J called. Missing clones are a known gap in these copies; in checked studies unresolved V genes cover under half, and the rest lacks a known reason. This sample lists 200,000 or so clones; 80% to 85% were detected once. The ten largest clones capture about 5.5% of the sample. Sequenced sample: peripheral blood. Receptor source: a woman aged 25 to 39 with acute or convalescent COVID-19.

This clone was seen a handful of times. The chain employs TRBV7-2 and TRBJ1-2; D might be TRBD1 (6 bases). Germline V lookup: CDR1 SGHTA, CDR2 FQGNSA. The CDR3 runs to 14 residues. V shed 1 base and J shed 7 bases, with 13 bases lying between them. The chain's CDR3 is CASSLDPGVAGYTF. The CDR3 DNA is TGTGCCAGCAGCTTAGACCCAGGGGTTGCTGGCTACACCTTC.

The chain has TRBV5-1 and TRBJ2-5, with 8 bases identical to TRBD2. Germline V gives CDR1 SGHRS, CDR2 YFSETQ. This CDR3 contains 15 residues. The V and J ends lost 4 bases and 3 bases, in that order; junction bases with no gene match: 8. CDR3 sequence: CASSPGGTSKETQYF. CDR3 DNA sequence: TGCGCCAGCAGCCCCGGGGGGACTAGTAAAGAGACCCAGTACTTC. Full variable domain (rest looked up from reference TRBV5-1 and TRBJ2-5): KAGVTQTPRYLIKTRGQQVTLSCSPISGHRSVSWYQQTPGQGLQFLFEYFSETQRNKGNFPGRFSGRQFSNSRSEMNVSTLELGDSALYLCASSPGGTSKETQYFGPGTRLLVL.

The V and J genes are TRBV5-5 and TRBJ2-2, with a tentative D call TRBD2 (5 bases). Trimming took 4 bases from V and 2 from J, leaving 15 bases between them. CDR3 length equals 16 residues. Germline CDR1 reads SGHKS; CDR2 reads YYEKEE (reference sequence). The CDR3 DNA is TGTGCCAGCAGCCCGGCCGCGGGCTTTAACACCGGGGAGCTGTTTTTT. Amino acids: CASSPAAGFNTGELFF. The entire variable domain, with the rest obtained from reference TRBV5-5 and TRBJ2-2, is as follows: DAGVTQSPTHLIKTRGQQVTLRCSPISGHKSVSWYQQVLGQGPQFIFQYYEKEERGRGNFPDRFSARQFPNYSSELNVNALLLGDSALYLCASSPAAGFNTGELFFGEGSRLTVL.

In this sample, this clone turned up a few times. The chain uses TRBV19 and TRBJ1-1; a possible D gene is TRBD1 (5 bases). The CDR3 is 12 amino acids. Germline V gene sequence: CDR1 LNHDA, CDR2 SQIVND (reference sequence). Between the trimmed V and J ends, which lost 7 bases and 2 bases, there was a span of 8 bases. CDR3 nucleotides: TGTGCCAGTAATAGGGGTAACACTGAAGCTTTCTTT. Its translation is CASNRGNTEAFF.

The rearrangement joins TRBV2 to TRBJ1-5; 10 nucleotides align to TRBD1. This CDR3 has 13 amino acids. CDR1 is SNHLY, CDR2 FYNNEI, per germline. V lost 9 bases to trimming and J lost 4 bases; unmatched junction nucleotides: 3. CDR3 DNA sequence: TGTGCCAGTAGACAGGGGGCTAATCAGCCCCAGCATTTT. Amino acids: CASRQGANQPQHF.

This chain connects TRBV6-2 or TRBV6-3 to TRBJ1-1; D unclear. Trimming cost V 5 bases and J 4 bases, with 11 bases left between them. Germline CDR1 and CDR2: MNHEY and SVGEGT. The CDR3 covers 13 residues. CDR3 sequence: CASSTSGITEAFF. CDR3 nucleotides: TGTGCCAGCAGTACCTCGGGGATCACTGAAGCTTTCTTT.